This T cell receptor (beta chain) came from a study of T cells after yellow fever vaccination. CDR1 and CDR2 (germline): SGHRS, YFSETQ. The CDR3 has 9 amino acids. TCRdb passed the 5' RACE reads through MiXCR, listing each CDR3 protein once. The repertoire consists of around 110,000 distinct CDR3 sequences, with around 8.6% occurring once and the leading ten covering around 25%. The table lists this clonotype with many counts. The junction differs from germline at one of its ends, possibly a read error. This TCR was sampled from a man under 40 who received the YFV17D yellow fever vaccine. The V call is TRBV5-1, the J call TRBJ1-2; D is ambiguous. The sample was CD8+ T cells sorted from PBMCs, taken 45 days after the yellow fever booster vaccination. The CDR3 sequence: CASSLAANF. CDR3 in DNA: TGCGCCAGCAGCTTGGCCGCGAACTTC.